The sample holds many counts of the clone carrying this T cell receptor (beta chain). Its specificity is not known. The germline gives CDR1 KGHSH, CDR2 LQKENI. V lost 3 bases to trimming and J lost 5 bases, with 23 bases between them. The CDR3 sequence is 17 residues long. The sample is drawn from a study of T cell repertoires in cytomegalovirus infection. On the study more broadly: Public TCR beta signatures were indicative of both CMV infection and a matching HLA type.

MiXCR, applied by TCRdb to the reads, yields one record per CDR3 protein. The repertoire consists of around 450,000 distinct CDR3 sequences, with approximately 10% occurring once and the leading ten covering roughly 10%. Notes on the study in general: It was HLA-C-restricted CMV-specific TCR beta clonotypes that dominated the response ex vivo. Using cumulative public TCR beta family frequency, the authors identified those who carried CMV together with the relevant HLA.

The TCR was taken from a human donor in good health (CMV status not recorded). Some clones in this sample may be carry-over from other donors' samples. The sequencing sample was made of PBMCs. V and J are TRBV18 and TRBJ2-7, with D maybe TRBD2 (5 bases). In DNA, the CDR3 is TGTGCCAGCTCACCGAAAACTTTCGGGGTTAGATGGGACGAGCAGTACTTC. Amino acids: CASSPKTFGVRWDEQYF.